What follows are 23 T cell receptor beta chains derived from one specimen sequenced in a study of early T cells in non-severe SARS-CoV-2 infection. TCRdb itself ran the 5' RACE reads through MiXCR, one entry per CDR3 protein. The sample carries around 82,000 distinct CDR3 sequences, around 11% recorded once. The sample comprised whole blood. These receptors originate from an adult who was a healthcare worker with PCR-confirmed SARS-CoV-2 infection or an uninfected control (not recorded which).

CDR3 coding DNA: TGCAGTGCTTTCGAGGGGGATACTGAAGCTTTCTTT. It specifies CSAFEGDTEAFF. J is TRBJ1-1 and V is TRBV20-1, with a weak D call TRBD1 (6 bases). The CDR3 covers 12 residues. CDR1 is DFQATT and CDR2 is SNEGSKA in the germline V gene (reference sequence). V lost 5 bases, J lost 5 bases, and 12 bases lay in between.

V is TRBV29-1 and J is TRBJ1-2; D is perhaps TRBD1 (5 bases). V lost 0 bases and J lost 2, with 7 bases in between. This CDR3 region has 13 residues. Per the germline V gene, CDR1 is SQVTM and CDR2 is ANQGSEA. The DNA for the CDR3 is TGCAGCGTTGAAGAATCAGGGAACTATGGCTACACCTTC. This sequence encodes CSVEESGNYGYTF.

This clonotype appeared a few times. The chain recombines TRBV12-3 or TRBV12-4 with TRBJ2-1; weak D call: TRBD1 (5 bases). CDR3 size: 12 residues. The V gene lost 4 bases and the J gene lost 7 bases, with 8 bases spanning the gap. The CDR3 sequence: CASSSKGNEQFF. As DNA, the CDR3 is TGTGCCAGCAGTTCCAAGGGGAATGAGCAGTTCTTC.

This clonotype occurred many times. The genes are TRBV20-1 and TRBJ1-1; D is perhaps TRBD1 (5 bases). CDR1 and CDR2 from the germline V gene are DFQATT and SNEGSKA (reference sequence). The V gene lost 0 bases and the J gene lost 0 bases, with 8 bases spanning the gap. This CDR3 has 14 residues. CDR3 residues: CSARDARVNTEAFF. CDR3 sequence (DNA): TGCAGTGCTAGAGATGCCAGGGTGAACACTGAAGCTTTCTTT.

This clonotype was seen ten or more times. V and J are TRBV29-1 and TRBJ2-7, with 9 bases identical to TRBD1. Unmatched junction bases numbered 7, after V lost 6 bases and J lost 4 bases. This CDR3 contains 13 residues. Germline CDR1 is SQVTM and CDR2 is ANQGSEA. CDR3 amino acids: CSVARDRGYEQYF. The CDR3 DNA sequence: TGCAGCGTCGCCAGAGACAGGGGGTACGAGCAGTACTTC.

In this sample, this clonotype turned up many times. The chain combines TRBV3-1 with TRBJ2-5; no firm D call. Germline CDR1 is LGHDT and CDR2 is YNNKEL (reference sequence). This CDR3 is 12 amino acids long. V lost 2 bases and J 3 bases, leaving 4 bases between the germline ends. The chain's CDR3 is CASSQHEETQYF. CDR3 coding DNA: TGTGCCAGCAGCCAACACGAAGAGACCCAGTACTTC.

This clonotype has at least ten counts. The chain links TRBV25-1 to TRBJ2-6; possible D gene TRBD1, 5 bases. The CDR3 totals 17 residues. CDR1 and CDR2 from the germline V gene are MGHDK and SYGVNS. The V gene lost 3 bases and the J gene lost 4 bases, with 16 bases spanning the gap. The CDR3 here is CASSDPFSGSGANVLTF. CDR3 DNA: TGTGCCAGCAGTGATCCCTTCTCAGGGTCCGGGGCCAACGTCCTGACTTTC.

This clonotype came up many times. The CDR3: CASSGGLGDTQYF. CDR3 sequence (DNA): TGTGCCAGCAGCGGCGGGCTGGGGGATACGCAGTATTTT. The rearrangement uses TRBV9 and TRBJ2-3; possibly TRBD2 for D (5 bases). The CDR3 runs to 13 residues. Germline values: CDR1 SGDLS, CDR2 YYNGEE. The V end was cut by 3 bases, the J end by 6 bases, with 11 bases between.

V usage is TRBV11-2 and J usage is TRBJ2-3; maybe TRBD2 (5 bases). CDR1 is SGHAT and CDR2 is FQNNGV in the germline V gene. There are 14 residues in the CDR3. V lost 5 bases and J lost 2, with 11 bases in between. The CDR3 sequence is CASSLLALTDTQYF. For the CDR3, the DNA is TGTGCCAGCAGCCTTCTAGCACTCACAGATACGCAGTATTTT.

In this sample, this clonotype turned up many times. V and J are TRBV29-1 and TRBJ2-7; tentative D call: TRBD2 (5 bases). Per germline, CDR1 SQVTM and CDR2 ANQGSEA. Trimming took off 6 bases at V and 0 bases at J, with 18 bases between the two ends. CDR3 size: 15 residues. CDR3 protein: CSVGGLASSSYEQYF. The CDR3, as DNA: TGCAGCGTCGGCGGGCTGGCGAGCAGCTCCTACGAGCAGTACTTC.

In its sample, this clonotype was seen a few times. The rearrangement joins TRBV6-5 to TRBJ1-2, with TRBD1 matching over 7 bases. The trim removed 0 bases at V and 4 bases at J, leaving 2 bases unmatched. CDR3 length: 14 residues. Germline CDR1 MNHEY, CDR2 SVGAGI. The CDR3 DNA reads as TGTGCCAGCAGTTACTCGCAGGGGGGCTATGGCTACACCTTC. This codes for CASSYSQGGYGYTF.

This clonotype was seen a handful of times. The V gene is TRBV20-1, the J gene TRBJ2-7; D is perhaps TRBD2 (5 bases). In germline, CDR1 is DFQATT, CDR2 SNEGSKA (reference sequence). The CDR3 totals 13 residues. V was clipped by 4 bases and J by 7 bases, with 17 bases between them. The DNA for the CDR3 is TGCAGTGCTACTAGCAGCGCGCGGGTTGAGCAGTACTTC. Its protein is CSATSSARVEQYF.

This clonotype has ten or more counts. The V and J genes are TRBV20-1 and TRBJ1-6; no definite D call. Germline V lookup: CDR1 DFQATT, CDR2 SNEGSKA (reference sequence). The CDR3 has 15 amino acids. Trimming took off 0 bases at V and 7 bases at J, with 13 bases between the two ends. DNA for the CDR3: TGCAGTGCTAGAGAGGCGGGAATGGGGAATTCACCCCTCCACTTT. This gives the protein CSAREAGMGNSPLHF.

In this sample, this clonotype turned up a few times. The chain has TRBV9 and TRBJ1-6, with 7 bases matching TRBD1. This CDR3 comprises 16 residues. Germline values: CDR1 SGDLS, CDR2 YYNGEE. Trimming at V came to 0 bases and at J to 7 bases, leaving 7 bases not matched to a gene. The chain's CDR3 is CASSVVAGGRNSPLHF. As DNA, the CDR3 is TGTGCCAGCAGCGTAGTGGCAGGGGGTAGAAATTCACCCCTCCACTTT.

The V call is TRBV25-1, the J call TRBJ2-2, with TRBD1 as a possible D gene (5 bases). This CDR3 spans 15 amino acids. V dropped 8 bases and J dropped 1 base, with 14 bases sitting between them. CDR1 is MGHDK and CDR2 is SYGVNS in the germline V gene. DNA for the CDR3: TGTGCCAGCGAAACGACAGAAAAGAACACCGGGGAGCTGTTTTTT. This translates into CASETTEKNTGELFF.

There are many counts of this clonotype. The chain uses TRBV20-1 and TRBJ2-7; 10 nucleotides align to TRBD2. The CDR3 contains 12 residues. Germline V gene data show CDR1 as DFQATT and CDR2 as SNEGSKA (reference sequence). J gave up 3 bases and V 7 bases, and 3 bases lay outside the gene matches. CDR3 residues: CSVIAGGYEQYF. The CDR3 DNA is TGCAGTGTAATAGCGGGGGGCTACGAGCAGTACTTC.

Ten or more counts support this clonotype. CDR3 loop: CSKTSGSTQETQYF. DNA for the CDR3: TGCAGCAAGACTAGCGGGTCAACCCAAGAGACCCAGTACTTC. The genes are TRBV29-1 and TRBJ2-5, with TRBD2 matching over 10 bases. CDR1 and CDR2 (germline): SQVTM, ANQGSEA. The CDR3 is 14 residues long. The junction had 7 bases not matched to a gene; V was cut back by 8 bases and J by 1 base.

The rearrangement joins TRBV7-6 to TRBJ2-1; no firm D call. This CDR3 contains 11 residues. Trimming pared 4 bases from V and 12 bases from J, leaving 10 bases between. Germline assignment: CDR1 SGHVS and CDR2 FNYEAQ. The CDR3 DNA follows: TGTGCCAGCAGCTGGGGTTACGGGCAGTTCTTC. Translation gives CASSWGYGQFF.

This chain's CDR3 is CASSDPRQANSYEQYF. CDR3 nucleotide sequence: TGCGCCAGCAGCGATCCGAGACAGGCGAACTCCTACGAGCAGTACTTC. The gene calls are TRBV10-1 and TRBJ2-7, with D perhaps matching TRBD1 (6 bases). The CDR3 length is 16 residues. Trimming shortened V by 6 bases and J by 0 bases, and 18 bases separated the two germline ends. The germline CDR1 and CDR2 sequences are WNHNN and SYGVQD (reference sequence).

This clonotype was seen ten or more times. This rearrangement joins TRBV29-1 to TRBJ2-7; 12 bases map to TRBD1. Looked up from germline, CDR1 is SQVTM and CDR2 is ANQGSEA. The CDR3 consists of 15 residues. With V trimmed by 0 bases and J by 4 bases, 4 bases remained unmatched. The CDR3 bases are TGCAGCGTTGAAGACGGGACAGGGGGCAGGTACGAGCAGTACTTC. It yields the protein CSVEDGTGGRYEQYF.

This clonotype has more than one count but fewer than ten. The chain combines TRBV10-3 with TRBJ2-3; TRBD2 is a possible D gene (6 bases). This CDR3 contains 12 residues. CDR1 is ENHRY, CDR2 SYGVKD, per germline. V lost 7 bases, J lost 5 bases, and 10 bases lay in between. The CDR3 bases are TGTGCCATCACCGGGGGAGGAGATACGCAGTATTTT. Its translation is CAITGGGDTQYF.

CDR3: CASYEGSSYEQYF. In DNA form, the CDR3 reads TGTGCCAGCTACGAGGGGAGCTCCTACGAGCAGTACTTC. V and J are TRBV6-2 or TRBV6-3 and TRBJ2-7, with D possibly called TRBD1 or TRBD2 (5 bases each). Germline V lookup: CDR1 MNHEY, CDR2 SVGEGT. CDR3 length equals 13 residues. V was trimmed by 8 bases and J by 0 bases, leaving 11 bases between them.

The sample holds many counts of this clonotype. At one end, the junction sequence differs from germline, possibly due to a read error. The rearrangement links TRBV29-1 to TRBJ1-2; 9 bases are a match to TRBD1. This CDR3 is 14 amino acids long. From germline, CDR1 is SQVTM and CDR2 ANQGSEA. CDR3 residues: CSVEPWTGDSVTFF. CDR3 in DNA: TGCAGCGTTGAACCCTGGACAGGGGACTCGGTCACCTTCTTC. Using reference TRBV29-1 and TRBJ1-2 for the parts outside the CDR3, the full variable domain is SAVISQKPSRDICQRGTSLTIQCQVDSQVTMMFWYRQQPGQSLTLIATANQGSEATYESGFVIDKFPISRPNLTFSTLTVSNMSPEDSSIYLCSVEPWTGDSVTFFGSGTRLTVV.